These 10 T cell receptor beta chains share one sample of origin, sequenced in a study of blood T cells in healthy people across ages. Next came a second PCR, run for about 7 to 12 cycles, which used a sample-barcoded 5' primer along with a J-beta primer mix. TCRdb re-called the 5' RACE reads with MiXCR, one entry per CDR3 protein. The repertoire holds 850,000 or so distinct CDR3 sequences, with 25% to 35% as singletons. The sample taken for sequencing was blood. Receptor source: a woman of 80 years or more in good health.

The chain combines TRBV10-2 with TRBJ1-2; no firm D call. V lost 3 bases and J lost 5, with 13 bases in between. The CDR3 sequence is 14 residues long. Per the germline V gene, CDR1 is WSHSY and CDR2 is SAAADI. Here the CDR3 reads CASSERGYPYGYTF. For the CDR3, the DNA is TGCGCCAGCAGTGAACGGGGATACCCATATGGCTACACCTTC.

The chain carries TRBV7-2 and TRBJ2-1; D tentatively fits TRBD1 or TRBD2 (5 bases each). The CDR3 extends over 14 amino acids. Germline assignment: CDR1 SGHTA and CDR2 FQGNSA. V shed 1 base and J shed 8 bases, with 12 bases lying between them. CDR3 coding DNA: TGTGCCAGCAGCTTAGTAGGACGAGGGGATGAGCAGTTCTTC. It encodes CASSLVGRGDEQFF. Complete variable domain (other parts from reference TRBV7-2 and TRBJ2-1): GAGVSQSPSNKVTEKGKDVELRCDPISGHTALYWYRQSLGQGLEFLIYFQGNSAPDKSGLPSDRFSAERTGGSVSTLTIQRTQQEDSAVYLCASSLVGRGDEQFFGPGTRLTVL.

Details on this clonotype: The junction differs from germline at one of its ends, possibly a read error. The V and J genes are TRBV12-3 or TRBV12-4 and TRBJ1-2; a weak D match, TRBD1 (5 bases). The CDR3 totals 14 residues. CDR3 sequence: CASSPTSGGDGYIF. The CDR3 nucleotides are TGTGCCAGCAGTCCAACCTCGGGAGGGGATGGCTACATCTTC.

The CDR3 DNA sequence: TGTGCCTGGAACACAGGGGCTTCCTACGAGCAGTACTTC. Its translation is CAWNTGASYEQYF. The J gene is TRBJ2-7, the V gene TRBV30; 7 nucleotides line up with TRBD1. Germline trimming cut 4 bases from V and 1 base from J; bases unmatched to any gene: 4. Germline CDR1 and CDR2: GTSNPN and SVGIG (reference sequence). The length of the CDR3 is 13 residues.

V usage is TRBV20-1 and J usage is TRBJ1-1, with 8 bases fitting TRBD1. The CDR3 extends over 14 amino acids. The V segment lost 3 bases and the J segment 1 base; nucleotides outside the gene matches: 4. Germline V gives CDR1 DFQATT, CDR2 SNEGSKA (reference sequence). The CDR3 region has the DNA TGCAGTGCTAGGATCCAGGGGGCGAACACTGAAGCTTTCTTT. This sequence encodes CSARIQGANTEAFF.

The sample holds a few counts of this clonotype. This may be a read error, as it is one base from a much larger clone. The CDR3 DNA sequence: TGCAGTGCTAGCGCAAGAACCGCCACAGATACGCAGTATTTT. Translating gives CSASARTATDTQYF. The chain recombines TRBV20-1 with TRBJ2-3; unclear D gene. The V gene lost 3 bases and the J gene lost 2 bases, with 12 bases spanning the gap. There are 14 residues in the CDR3. CDR1 and CDR2 (germline): DFQATT, SNEGSKA (reference sequence).

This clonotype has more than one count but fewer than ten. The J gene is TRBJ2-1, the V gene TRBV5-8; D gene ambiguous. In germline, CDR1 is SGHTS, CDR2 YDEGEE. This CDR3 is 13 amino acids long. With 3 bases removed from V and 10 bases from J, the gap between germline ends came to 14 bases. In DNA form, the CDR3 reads TGTGCCAGCAGCTGGGGAAGGAACCGGGAGCAGTTCTTC. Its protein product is CASSWGRNREQFF. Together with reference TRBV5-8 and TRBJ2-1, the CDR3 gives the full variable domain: EAGVTQSPTHLIKTRGQQATLRCSPISGHTSVYWYQQALGLGLQFLLWYDEGEERNRGNFPPRFSGRQFPNYSSELNVNALELEDSALYLCASSWGRNREQFFGPGTRLTVL.

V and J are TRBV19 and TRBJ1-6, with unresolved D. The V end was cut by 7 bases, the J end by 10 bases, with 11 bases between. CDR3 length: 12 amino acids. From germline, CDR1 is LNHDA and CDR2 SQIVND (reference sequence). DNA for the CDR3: TGTGCCAGTAAGGGTCTCGGGTCACCCCTCCACTTT. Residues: CASKGLGSPLHF.

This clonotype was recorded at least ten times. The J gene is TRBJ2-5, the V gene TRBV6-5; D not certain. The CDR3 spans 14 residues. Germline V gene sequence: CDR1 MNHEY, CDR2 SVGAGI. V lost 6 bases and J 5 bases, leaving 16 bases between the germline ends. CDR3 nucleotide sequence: TGTGCCAGCAGCCCCGCCCGGGTACGGGAGACCCAGTACTTC. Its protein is CASSPARVRETQYF.

CDR3 sequence (DNA): TGTGCCAGCAGTGGGGACGGAGCCTATGGCTACACCTTC. Its protein product is CASSGDGAYGYTF. The chain couples TRBV2 to TRBJ1-2; a possible D gene is TRBD1 (5 bases). Trimming stripped 4 bases from V and 4 bases from J, with 10 bases between. There are 13 residues in the CDR3. Germline CDR1 is SNHLY and CDR2 is FYNNEI.